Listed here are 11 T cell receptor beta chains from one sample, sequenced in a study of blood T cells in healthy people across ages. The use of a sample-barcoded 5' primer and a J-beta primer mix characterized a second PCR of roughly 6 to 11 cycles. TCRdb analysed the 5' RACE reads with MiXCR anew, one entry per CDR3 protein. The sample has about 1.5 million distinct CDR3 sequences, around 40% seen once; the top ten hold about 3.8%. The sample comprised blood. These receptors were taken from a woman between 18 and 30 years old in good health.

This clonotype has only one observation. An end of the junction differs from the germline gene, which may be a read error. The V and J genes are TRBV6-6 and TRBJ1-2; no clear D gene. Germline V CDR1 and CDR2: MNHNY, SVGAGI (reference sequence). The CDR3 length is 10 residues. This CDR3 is CASKAYSYTF. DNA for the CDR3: TGTGCCAGCAAGGCCTATAGCTACACCTTC.

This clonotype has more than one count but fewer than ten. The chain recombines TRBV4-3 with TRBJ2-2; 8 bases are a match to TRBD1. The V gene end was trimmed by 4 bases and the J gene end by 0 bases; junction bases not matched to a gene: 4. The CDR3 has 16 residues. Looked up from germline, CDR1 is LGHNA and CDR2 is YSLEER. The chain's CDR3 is CASSPRDRTNTGELFF. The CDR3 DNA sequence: TGCGCCAGCAGCCCGAGGGACAGGACGAACACCGGGGAGCTGTTTTTT.

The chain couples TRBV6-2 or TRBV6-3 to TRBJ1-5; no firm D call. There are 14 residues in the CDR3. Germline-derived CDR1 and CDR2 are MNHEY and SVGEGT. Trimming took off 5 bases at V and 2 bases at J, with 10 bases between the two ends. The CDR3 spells CASSRLRGNQPQHF. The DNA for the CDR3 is TGTGCCAGCAGTCGACTGAGGGGCAATCAGCCCCAGCATTTT.

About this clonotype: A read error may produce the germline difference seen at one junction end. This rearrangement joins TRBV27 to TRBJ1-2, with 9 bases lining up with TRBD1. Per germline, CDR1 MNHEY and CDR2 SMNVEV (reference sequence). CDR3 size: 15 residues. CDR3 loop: CANSPGTGSNYGYTF. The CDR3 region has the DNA TGTGCCAACAGTCCGGGGACAGGGTCTAACTATGGCTACACCTTC.

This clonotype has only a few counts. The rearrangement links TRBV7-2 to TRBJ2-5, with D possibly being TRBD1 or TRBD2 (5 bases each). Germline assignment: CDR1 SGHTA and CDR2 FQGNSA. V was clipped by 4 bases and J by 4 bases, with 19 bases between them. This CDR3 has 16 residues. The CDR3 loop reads CASSSRVAGRVETQYF. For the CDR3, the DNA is TGTGCCAGCAGCTCGAGGGTGGCAGGGCGGGTAGAGACCCAGTACTTC.

As DNA, the CDR3 is TGCGCCAGCAGCTTGAGGAGCAAGAGCTCCTACAATGAGCAGTACTTC. Translated, it gives CASSLRSKSSYNEQYF. The chain links TRBV5-1 to TRBJ2-1; D gene unclear. The J call may not be correct, given that the DNA end is closer to TRBJ2-7. There are 16 residues in the CDR3. Germline V gene data show CDR1 as SGHRS and CDR2 as YFSETQ.

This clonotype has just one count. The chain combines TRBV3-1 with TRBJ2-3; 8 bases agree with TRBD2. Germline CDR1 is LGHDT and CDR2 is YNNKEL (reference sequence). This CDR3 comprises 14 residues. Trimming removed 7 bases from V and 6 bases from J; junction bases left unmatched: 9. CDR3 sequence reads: CASKEAGVRDTQYF. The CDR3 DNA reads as TGTGCCAGCAAGGAAGCGGGAGTCCGGGATACGCAGTATTTT.

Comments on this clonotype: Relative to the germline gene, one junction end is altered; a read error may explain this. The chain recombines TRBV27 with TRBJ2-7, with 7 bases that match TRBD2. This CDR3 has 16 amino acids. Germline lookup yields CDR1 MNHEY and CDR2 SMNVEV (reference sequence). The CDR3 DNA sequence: TGTGCCCGCAGCCCGGCGGCTAGCGGATTTACCTACGAGCAGTACTTC. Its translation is CARSPAASGFTYEQYF.

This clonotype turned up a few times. The CDR3 sequence is CSVFWQGFYNEQFF. The CDR3 region has the DNA TGCAGTGTATTTTGGCAGGGGTTCTACAATGAGCAGTTCTTC. The rearrangement links TRBV20-1 to TRBJ2-1; possible D gene TRBD1, 6 bases. This CDR3 is built from 14 residues. The V end was cut by 7 bases, the J end by 3 bases, with 16 bases between. The germline CDR1 and CDR2 sequences are DFQATT and SNEGSKA (reference sequence).

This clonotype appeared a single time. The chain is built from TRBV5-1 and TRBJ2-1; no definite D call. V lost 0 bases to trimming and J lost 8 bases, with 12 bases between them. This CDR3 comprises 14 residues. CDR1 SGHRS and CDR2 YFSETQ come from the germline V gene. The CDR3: CASSLAGPSDEQFF. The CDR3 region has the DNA TGCGCCAGCAGCTTGGCCGGACCCTCCGATGAGCAGTTCTTC.

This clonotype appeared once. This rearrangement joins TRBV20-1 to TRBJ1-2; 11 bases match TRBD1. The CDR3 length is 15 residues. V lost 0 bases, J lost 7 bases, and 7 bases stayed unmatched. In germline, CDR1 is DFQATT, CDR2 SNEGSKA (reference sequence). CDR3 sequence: CSARDLGQGASGYTF. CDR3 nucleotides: TGCAGTGCTAGAGATCTCGGACAGGGGGCGAGTGGCTACACCTTC.